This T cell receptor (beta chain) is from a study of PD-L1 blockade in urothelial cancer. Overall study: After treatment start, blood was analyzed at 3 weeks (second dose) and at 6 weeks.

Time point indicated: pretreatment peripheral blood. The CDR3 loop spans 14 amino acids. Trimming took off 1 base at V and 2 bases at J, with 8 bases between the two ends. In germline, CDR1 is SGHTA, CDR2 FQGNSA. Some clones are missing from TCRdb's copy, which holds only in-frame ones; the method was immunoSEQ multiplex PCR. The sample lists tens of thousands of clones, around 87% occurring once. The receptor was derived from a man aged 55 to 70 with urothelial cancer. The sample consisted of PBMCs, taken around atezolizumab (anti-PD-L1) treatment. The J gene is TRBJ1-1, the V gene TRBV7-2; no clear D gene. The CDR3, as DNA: TGTGCCAGCAGCTTAGTCCAGGTCAACACTGAAGCTTTCTTT. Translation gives CASSLVQVNTEAFF.